Following are 25 T cell receptor beta chains from one sample sequenced in a study of blood T cell repertoires in COVID-19. The data were produced by immunoSEQ multiplex PCR, yet TCRdb's version contains in-frame clones alone and is incomplete. Among some 150,000 clones listed, 85% to 90% were seen once. The sample comprised peripheral blood. The receptor set was obtained from a man between 18 and 29 years old with active or convalescent COVID-19.

This chain joins TRBV6-5 and TRBJ1-6; D remains unclear. This CDR3 contains 15 residues. CDR1 is MNHEY, CDR2 SVGAGI, per germline. V lost 8 bases and J lost 1, with 12 bases in between. The CDR3 sequence: CASGRRESYNSPLHF. In DNA, the CDR3 is TGTGCCAGCGGGAGGAGGGAATCCTATAATTCACCCCTCCACTTT.

This chain links TRBV4-1 with TRBJ2-5; D possibly corresponds to TRBD2 (6 bases). The CDR3 is 15 amino acids. CDR1 and CDR2 (germline): MGHRA, YSYEKL. Trimming cost V 1 base and J 6 bases, with 15 bases left between them. CDR3 residues: CASSQGIREWKTQYF. In DNA, the CDR3 is TGCGCCAGCAGCCAAGGAATCCGGGAGTGGAAGACCCAGTACTTC.

V gene TRBV29-1 combines with J gene TRBJ2-7, with 9 bases identical to TRBD1. Unmatched junction bases numbered 10, after V lost 4 bases and J lost 3 bases. The CDR3 length is 15 residues. Germline loops: CDR1 SQVTM, CDR2 ANQGSEA. The CDR3 bases are TGCAGCGTTGGTTCGGGGGGACAGGGAATCTACGAGCAGTACTTC. Translated, it gives CSVGSGGQGIYEQYF.

The chain uses TRBV7-2 and TRBJ1-2, with a tentative D call TRBD1 (5 bases). The V end was cut by 3 bases, the J end by 0 bases, with 11 bases between. Germline values: CDR1 SGHTA, CDR2 FQGNSA. The CDR3 runs to 15 residues. The CDR3: CASSFNDSPNYGYTF. CDR3 in DNA: TGTGCCAGCAGCTTTAACGACAGCCCTAACTATGGCTACACCTTC.

The chain couples TRBV28 to TRBJ1-1; 8 positions match TRBD1. Unmatched junction bases numbered 6, after V lost 5 bases and J lost 1 base. Looked up from germline, CDR1 is MDHEN and CDR2 is SYDVKM. The CDR3 loop spans 15 amino acids. Here the CDR3 reads CASSTPGTGNTEAFF. CDR3 coding DNA: TGTGCCAGCAGTACCCCCGGGACAGGGAACACTGAAGCTTTCTTT. Based on the CDR3 plus reference TRBV28 and TRBJ1-1, the full variable domain is DVKVTQSSRYLVKRTGEKVFLECVQDMDHENMFWYRQDPGLGLRLIYFSYDVKMKEKGDIPEGYSVSREKKERFSLILESASTNQTSMYLCASSTPGTGNTEAFFGQGTRLTVV.

This clone was seen once. The gene calls are TRBV5-4 and TRBJ2-5; the match to TRBD1 covers 12 bases. This CDR3 region has 15 residues. The V gene end was trimmed by 3 bases and the J gene end by 4 bases; junction bases not matched to a gene: 4. Germline CDR1 and CDR2: SGHNT and YYREEE (reference sequence). The CDR3 bases are TGTGCCAGCAGCTCAGGGACAGGGGGCGGAGAGACCCAGTACTTC. It yields the protein CASSSGTGGGETQYF.

The chain is built from TRBV2 and TRBJ1-1, with a weak D call TRBD1 (5 bases). Trimming left V 2 bases short and J 11 bases short, with 9 bases between. Per the germline V gene, CDR1 is SNHLY and CDR2 is FYNNEI. The CDR3 runs 11 residues. The CDR3 spells CASSERGSAFF. The CDR3 nucleotides are TGTGCCAGCAGTGAAAGGGGTTCGGCTTTCTTT.

On this clone itself: Other DNA sequences in this sample translate to the same CDR3. The chain links TRBV9 to TRBJ2-1; D not resolved. V was trimmed by 0 bases and J by 0 bases, leaving 7 bases between them. This CDR3 has 15 amino acids. Per germline, CDR1 SGDLS and CDR2 YYNGEE. The CDR3 DNA is TGTGCCAGCAGCGTAGACAGTAGCTCCTACAATGAGCAGTTCTTC. This encodes CASSVDSSSYNEQFF.

The chain has TRBV20-1 and TRBJ2-2, with D perhaps TRBD2 (6 bases). The CDR3 totals 14 residues. V lost 3 bases and J 6 bases, leaving 14 bases between the germline ends. In germline, CDR1 is DFQATT, CDR2 SNEGSKA (reference sequence). The CDR3 loop reads CSASNSRGAGELFF. The CDR3 DNA reads TGCAGTGCTAGTAATTCGCGGGGTGCCGGGGAGCTGTTTTTT.

The chain has TRBV13 and TRBJ1-1; tentatively, D is TRBD1 (5 bases). Per germline, CDR1 PRHDT and CDR2 FYEKMQ (reference sequence). V lost 4 bases to trimming and J lost 0 bases, with 12 bases between them. This CDR3 region has 15 residues. CDR3 protein: CASSSRQTMNTEAFF. CDR3 bases: TGTGCCAGCAGCTCACGACAGACAATGAACACTGAAGCTTTCTTT.

The V and J genes are TRBV6-5 and TRBJ2-1; 9 nucleotides line up with TRBD1. In germline, CDR1 is MNHEY, CDR2 SVGAGI. The CDR3 sequence is 14 residues long. V lost 7 bases and J lost 3; bases outside the gene matches: 4. CDR3 loop: CASTRQGVYNEQFF. CDR3 coding DNA: TGTGCCAGCACTCGACAGGGGGTCTACAATGAGCAGTTCTTC.

V is TRBV19 and J is TRBJ2-4, with 8 positions matching TRBD1. CDR1 is LNHDA, CDR2 SQIVND, per germline (reference sequence). V shed 7 bases, J shed 7 bases, and the junction held 12 bases outside the gene matches. This CDR3 has 15 residues. The CDR3 DNA reads TGTGCCAGTAAGCTAACCGGGACAGGTTATAACATTCAGTACTTC. Protein product: CASKLTGTGYNIQYF.

CDR3 in amino acids: CASSQDPPSSVNNYNEQFF. The CDR3 DNA reads as TGTGCCAGCAGCCAAGATCCCCCCTCTAGCGTGAACAACTACAATGAGCAGTTCTTC. This chain links TRBV3-1 (or the pseudogene TRBV3-2) with TRBJ2-1, with D possibly TRBD2 on 6 matching bases. Deletions cut 0 bases from V and 3 bases from J, with 21 bases between. CDR1 and CDR2 from the germline V gene are LGHDT and YNNKEL (reference sequence). The CDR3 covers 19 residues.

This rearrangement joins TRBV18 to TRBJ1-5; D is undetermined. The V and J ends lost 6 bases and 4 bases respectively, with 7 bases between them. Germline V gene sequence: CDR1 KGHSH, CDR2 LQKENI. This CDR3 region has 12 residues. The CDR3 sequence: CASSAENQPQHF. The CDR3, as DNA: TGTGCCAGCTCTGCGGAGAATCAGCCCCAGCATTTT. Using reference TRBV18 and TRBJ1-5 for the parts outside the CDR3, the full variable domain is NAGVMQNPRHLVRRRGQEARLRCSPMKGHSHVYWYRQLPEEGLKFMVYLQKENIIDESGMPKERFSAEFPKEGPSILRIQQVVRGDSAAYFCASSAENQPQHFGDGTRLSIL.

J is TRBJ1-5 and V is TRBV5-8; 9 positions match TRBD1. Germline CDR1 SGHTS, CDR2 YDEGEE. After removal of 4 bases from V and 7 bases from J, the junction contained 6 bases not matched to a gene. CDR3 length: 14 residues. CDR3 DNA: TGTGCCAGCAGCGCCGGACAGGGGTACCAGCCCCAGCATTTT. Translated: CASSAGQGYQPQHF. The full variable domain, completed using reference TRBV5-8 and TRBJ1-5, is EAGVTQSPTHLIKTRGQQATLRCSPISGHTSVYWYQQALGLGLQFLLWYDEGEERNRGNFPPRFSGRQFPNYSSELNVNALELEDSALYLCASSAGQGYQPQHFGDGTRLSIL.

The chain joins TRBV7-3 to TRBJ2-2; no reliable D call. From germline, CDR1 is SGHTA and CDR2 FQGTGA. V lost 5 bases to trimming and J lost 1 base, with 11 bases between them. This CDR3 has 15 amino acids. CDR3 residues: CASSDQSGNTGELFF. In DNA, the CDR3 is TGTGCCAGCAGCGACCAGTCGGGGAACACCGGGGAGCTGTTTTTT.

The CDR3, as DNA: TGTGCCTGGAGTGTAGGGGCAGGGTTCGACGAGCAGTACTTC. It encodes CAWSVGAGFDEQYF. The V and J genes are TRBV30 and TRBJ2-7, with D perhaps matching TRBD1 (5 bases). V was clipped by 0 bases and J by 5 bases, with 14 bases between them. This CDR3 has 14 residues. CDR1 and CDR2 from the germline V gene are GTSNPN and SVGIG (reference sequence).

The gene calls are TRBV5-1 and TRBJ2-2; 8 nucleotides align to TRBD1. The CDR3 extends over 15 amino acids. The trim removed 4 bases at V and 4 bases at J, leaving 6 bases unmatched. Germline V CDR1 and CDR2: SGHRS, YFSETQ. CDR3 bases: TGCGCCAGCAGCGTGCGACAGGGGAGCACCGGGGAGCTGTTTTTT. Translated, it gives CASSVRQGSTGELFF.

This chain links TRBV6-5 with TRBJ2-2; D may be TRBD1 (6 bases). Germline V gives CDR1 MNHEY, CDR2 SVGAGI. The CDR3 totals 15 residues. Trimming stripped 7 bases from V and 4 bases from J, with 16 bases between. The CDR3 spells CASTSAPRGTGELFF. The CDR3 nucleotides read TGTGCCAGCACCTCGGCCCCCAGGGGCACCGGGGAGCTGTTTTTT.

This sequence joins TRBV5-1 and TRBJ2-7; TRBD2 matches 9 bases. CDR3 size: 17 residues. The J segment lost 3 bases and the V segment lost 3 bases, leaving 13 bases of the junction unmatched. In germline, CDR1 is SGHRS, CDR2 YFSETQ. CDR3 nucleotides: TGCGCCAGCAGCTCCCGAATTAGCGGGAGTGGTGGCTACGAGCAGTACTTC. Encoded protein: CASSSRISGSGGYEQYF.

J is TRBJ1-1 and V is TRBV6-4; 7 bases line up with TRBD1. Trimming removed 6 bases from V and 3 bases from J; junction bases left unmatched: 7. In germline, CDR1 is MRHNA, CDR2 SNTAGT. The CDR3 has 14 residues. The CDR3 is CASSPTGIDTEAFF. The CDR3 nucleotides read TGTGCCAGCAGCCCGACAGGGATCGACACTGAAGCTTTCTTT.

This chain links TRBV11-2 with TRBJ2-3; D is possibly TRBD1 (5 bases). Germline V gene sequence: CDR1 SGHAT, CDR2 FQNNGV. Trimming removed 5 bases from V and 0 bases from J, with 15 bases in between. CDR3 size: 16 residues. The CDR3 loop reads CASSHINRGSTDTQYF. CDR3 bases: TGTGCCAGCAGCCACATCAATAGGGGTAGCACAGATACGCAGTATTTT.

V gene TRBV5-3 combines with J gene TRBJ1-2; perhaps TRBD1 as D (6 bases). TRBV5-3 is recorded as an ORF, its role being uncertain. Trimming pared 1 base from V and 5 bases from J, leaving 6 bases between. The CDR3 has 12 amino acids. As DNA, the CDR3 is TGTGCCAGAAGCTTGACAGGGTATGGCTACACCTTC. Translating gives CARSLTGYGYTF.

The rearrangement links TRBV12-5 to TRBJ2-7, with a possible D match to TRBD2 (6 bases). The CDR3 is made up of 13 amino acids. V lost 3 bases to trimming and J lost 1 base, with 7 bases between them. CDR1 LGHNT and CDR2 FRNRAP come from the germline V gene. CDR3 region: CASGFGGSYEQYF. CDR3 DNA: TGTGCTAGTGGTTTCGGAGGGTCCTACGAGCAGTACTTC.

The table lists this clone with a count of one. J is TRBJ2-7 and V is TRBV11-3, with D tentatively TRBD2 (6 bases). CDR3 length: 14 residues. Trimming cost V 7 bases and J 7 bases, with 20 bases left between them. Per germline, CDR1 SGHNT and CDR2 YENEEA. The CDR3, as DNA: TGTGCCAGCACCCTTAGGACTATTCCAGATGAGCAGTACTTC. Its translation is CASTLRTIPDEQYF.